These T cell receptor beta chains were read from a single sample in a study of STAT3 mutations in large granular lymphocyte leukemia. TCRdb's table, derived via immunoSEQ multiplex PCR, lists solely in-frame clones and lacks some. The sample has about 42,000 clones, roughly 81% seen once. Source material: PBMCs. These receptors came from a human donor with T large granular lymphocyte leukemia. Some clones in this sample may be carry-over from other donors' samples. CDR3s include the opening cysteine and the closing phenylalanine or tryptophan. The D gene is left open where the match is weak. Size is omitted from some rows. Given values are once, few, many or a class for expanded clones.

size: -
D: TRBD1
V: TRBV6-1
J: TRBJ1-4
CDR3: CASRQGTNEKLFF
DNA: TGTGCCAGCAGACAGGGGACTAATGAAAAACTGTTTTTT

size: -
D: TRBD2
V: TRBV7-9
J: TRBJ2-1
CDR3: CASSRTSGGANEQFF
DNA: TGTGCCAGCAGCCGGACTAGCGGGGGGGCGAATGAGCAGTTCTTC

size: -
D: TRBD1
V: TRBV5-1
J: TRBJ1-1
CDR3: CASSIGQENTEAFF
DNA: TGCGCCAGCAGCATAGGACAGGAGAACACTGAAGCTTTCTTT

size: -
D: -
V: TRBV5-4
J: TRBJ1-1
CDR3: CASSLEQGSTEAFF
DNA: TGTGCCAGCAGCTTGGAGCAGGGGAGCACTGAAGCTTTCTTT

size: once
D: -
V: TRBV7-8
J: TRBJ2-1
CDR3: CASSLGQQANWNEQFF
DNA: TGTGCCAGCAGCTTAGGCCAGCAGGCGAACTGGAATGAGCAGTTCTTC

size: -
D: -
V: TRBV5-4
J: TRBJ1-2
CDR3: CASTASDYGYTF
DNA: TGTGCCAGCACCGCGTCGGACTATGGCTACACCTTC

size: -
D: -
V: TRBV7-2
J: TRBJ2-5
CDR3: CASSLEPGGDQETQYF
DNA: TGTGCCAGCAGCTTAGAGCCAGGGGGGGACCAAGAGACCCAGTACTTC

size: -
D: -
V: TRBV5-1
J: TRBJ1-4
CDR3: CASSLVPGAGEKLFF
DNA: TGCGCCAGCAGCCTTGTTCCAGGGGCCGGTGAAAAACTGTTTTTT

size: -
D: -
V: TRBV20-1
J: TRBJ1-5
CDR3: CSATGDQPQHF
DNA: TGCAGTGCCACGGGGGACCAGCCCCAGCATTTT

size: -
D: TRBD1
V: TRBV5-6
J: TRBJ1-4
CDR3: CASSLVGQGGNEKLFF
DNA: TGTGCCAGCAGCTTGGTTGGACAGGGGGGTAATGAAAAACTGTTTTTT

size: -
D: -
V: TRBV10-2
J: TRBJ1-6
CDR3: CASRAGTYNSPLHF
DNA: TGCGCCAGCAGGGCCGGAACCTATAATTCACCCCTCCACTTT

size: -
D: -
V: TRBV7-9
J: TRBJ2-7
CDR3: CASSFTTSSYEQYF
DNA: TGTGCCAGCAGCTTTACTACGAGCTCCTACGAGCAGTACTTC

size: -
D: -
V: TRBV5-8
J: TRBJ2-5
CDR3: CASSFVDSLQETQYF
DNA: TGTGCCAGCAGCTTTGTGGACAGCCTCCAAGAGACCCAGTACTTC

size: -
D: -
V: TRBV11-2
J: TRBJ1-2
CDR3: CASSSGQFYGYTF
DNA: TGTGCCAGCAGCTCGGGACAATTCTATGGCTACACCTTC

size: -
D: TRBD1
V: TRBV7-2
J: TRBJ1-1
CDR3: CASSTPGTGGAGRAFF
DNA: TGTGCCAGCAGCACACCCGGGACAGGGGGCGCAGGTAGAGCTTTCTTT

size: -
D: -
V: TRBV6-1
J: TRBJ2-5
CDR3: CAGREAGGETQYF
DNA: TGTGCCGGCCGTGAAGCCGGGGGAGAGACCCAGTACTTC

size: -
D: -
V: TRBV5-4
J: TRBJ2-7
CDR3: CASSLQYGEQYF
DNA: TGTGCCAGCAGCTTGCAGTACGGCGAGCAGTACTTC

size: -
D: -
V: TRBV4-1
J: TRBJ1-5
CDR3: CASSQLFDRVYQPQHF
DNA: TGCGCCAGCAGCCAACTCTTCGACAGAGTCTATCAGCCCCAGCATTTT

size: -
D: -
V: TRBV6-5
J: TRBJ2-7
CDR3: CASSWGASTYEQYF
DNA: TGTGCCAGCAGTTGGGGGGCGTCCACCTACGAGCAGTACTTC

size: -
D: TRBD1
V: TRBV28
J: TRBJ1-6
CDR3: CASNPIDRVESPLHF
DNA: TGTGCCAGCAACCCGATTGACAGGGTAGAGTCACCCCTCCACTTT

size: -
D: -
V: TRBV5-1
J: TRBJ2-5
CDR3: CASGRDVQETQYF
DNA: TGCGCCAGCGGAAGAGATGTTCAAGAGACCCAGTACTTC

size: -
D: -
V: TRBV29-1
J: TRBJ2-3
CDR3: CSVEFGASTTDTQYF
DNA: TGCAGCGTCGAGTTTGGAGCCTCGACCACAGATACGCAGTATTTT

size: -
D: TRBD2
V: TRBV20-1
J: TRBJ2-1
CDR3: CSAALRAGWFF
DNA: TGCAGTGCTGCTTTACGAGCGGGGTGGTTCTTC

size: -
D: TRBD2
V: TRBV28
J: TRBJ2-1
CDR3: CASRRGIAGDNEQFF
DNA: TGTGCCAGCAGGAGGGGAATAGCGGGGGACAATGAGCAGTTCTTC

size: -
D: -
V: TRBV11-2
J: TRBJ2-5
CDR3: CASTLGIQETQYF
DNA: TGTGCCAGCACCCTGGGGATCCAAGAGACCCAGTACTTC

size: -
D: -
V: TRBV6-5
J: TRBJ1-5
CDR3: CASSSGGRNQPQHF
DNA: TGTGCCAGCAGTAGTGGAGGACGCAATCAGCCCCAGCATTTT